Included here is one T cell receptor (beta chain) sequence, with context. Its antigen is currently unknown. From germline, CDR1 is MNHEY and CDR2 SVGEGT. Trimming removed 6 bases at V and 0 bases at J, with 15 bases between. The CDR3 has 15 amino acids. With random hexamers, about 0.45 to 1 ug RNA was reverse transcribed. With immunoSEQ multiplex PCR, TCR beta CDR3 was amplified across 54 Vbeta and 13 Jbeta. Via MiXCR, TCRdb re-called the immunoSEQ multiplex PCR reads, giving one row per CDR3 protein. The sample gives about 130,000 distinct CDR3 sequences, approximately 96% of which show up once; roughly 0.091% is in the top ten. This sample was included in a study of CD8 T cells in Susac syndrome. TEMRA cells were enriched by FACS, and CD4+ and CD8+ T cells were negatively isolated. Study-wide results and caveats: The TCR sequencing and HLA analysis in the study involved a relatively small number of individuals, as the study acknowledged.

This receptor was identified in a human donor in good health. The specimen was CD4+ T cells from PBMCs. The chain joins TRBV6-2 or TRBV6-3 to TRBJ2-7; D unclear. CDR3 region: CASRTFSVGSYEQYF. The CDR3 DNA reads as TGTGCCAGCAGAACCTTCTCCGTCGGCTCCTACGAGCAGTACTTC.